Listed below are T cell receptor beta chains from one sample, sequenced in a study of T cells in tuberculosis. Assay used: immunoSEQ multiplex PCR; TCRdb lists only in-frame clones, some missing. The sample consists of about 37,000 clones, 85% to 95% of them appearing once. Sequenced here: PBMCs, sampled at tuberculosis diagnosis. The receptors shown here come from an adult with tuberculosis. The CDR3 runs from the conserved cysteine through the conserved F or W. A D gene is named only where the DNA matches it firmly. Where a row states a size, it is once, few, many or the class of an expanded clone; other rows omit it.

V	J	D	size	CDR3	DNA
TRBV10-1	TRBJ1-3	TRBD1	-	CASHETGVSGNTIYF	TGCGCCAGCCATGAGACAGGGGTCTCTGGAAACACCATATATTTT
TRBV9	TRBJ1-2	-	-	CASSAPDGINYGYTF	TGTGCCAGCAGCGCCCCGGACGGGATTAACTATGGCTACACCTTC
TRBV30	TRBJ1-1	-	-	CAWSEAGHTEAFF	TGTGCCTGGAGTGAGGCAGGGCACACTGAAGCTTTCTTT
TRBV6-1	TRBJ1-5	-	once	CASRMPPGGNQPQHF	TGTGCCAGCAGAATGCCACCCGGGGGCAATCAGCCCCAGCATTTT
TRBV4-3	TRBJ1-5	TRBD1	-	CASSQDTGVRNQPQHF	TGCGCCAGCAGCCAAGATACAGGGGTCCGCAATCAGCCCCAGCATTTT
TRBV15	TRBJ2-4	-	-	CATSRDLAKNIQYF	TGTGCCACCAGCAGAGACCTAGCCAAAAACATTCAGTACTTC
TRBV11-2	TRBJ1-6	TRBD1	-	CASSTGQNVSPLHF	TGTGCCAGCAGCACGGGACAGAATGTTTCACCCCTCCACTTT
TRBV11-2	TRBJ2-3	TRBD2	-	CASSLEAGGYTDTQYF	TGTGCCAGCAGCTTGGAAGCGGGGGGGTACACAGATACGCAGTATTTT
TRBV7-7	TRBJ2-7	TRBD1	-	CASSPGQGFVNEQYF	TGTGCCAGCAGCCCCGGACAGGGATTCGTCAACGAGCAGTACTTC
TRBV5-5	TRBJ1-5	-	-	CASSLSGPENYQPQHF	TGTGCCAGCAGCTTGAGTGGGCCAGAGAACTATCAGCCCCAGCATTTT
TRBV11-2	TRBJ2-1	TRBD2	-	CASSPSGGAYNEQFF	TGTGCCAGCAGCCCTAGCGGGGGGGCCTACAATGAGCAGTTCTTC
TRBV5-6	TRBJ1-1	TRBD1	-	CASSETGVDTEAFF	TGTGCCAGCAGCGAGACAGGGGTAGACACTGAAGCTTTCTTT
TRBV5-8	TRBJ1-1	-	-	CASSLAGSTEAFF	TGTGCCAGCAGCTTGGCAGGAAGCACTGAAGCTTTCTTT
TRBV29-1	TRBJ2-5	TRBD2	-	CSPIRAGGLRKQETQYF	TGCAGCCCCATCCGGGCGGGGGGGCTGAGAAAACAAGAGACCCAGTACTTC
TRBV5-5	TRBJ1-1	TRBD1	-	CASSQGQGTTEAFF	TGTGCCAGCAGCCAGGGACAGGGTACCACTGAAGCTTTCTTT